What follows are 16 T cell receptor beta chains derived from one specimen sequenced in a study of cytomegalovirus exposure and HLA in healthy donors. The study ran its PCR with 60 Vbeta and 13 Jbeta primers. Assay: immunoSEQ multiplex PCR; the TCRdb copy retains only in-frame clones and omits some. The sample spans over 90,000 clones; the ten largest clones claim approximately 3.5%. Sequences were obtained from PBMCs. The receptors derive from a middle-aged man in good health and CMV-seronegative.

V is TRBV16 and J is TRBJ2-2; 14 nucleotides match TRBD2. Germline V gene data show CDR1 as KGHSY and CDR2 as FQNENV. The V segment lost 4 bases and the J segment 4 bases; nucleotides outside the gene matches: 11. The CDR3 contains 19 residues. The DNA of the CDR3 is TGTGCCAGCAGCCCCAATCCCGGACTAGCGGGAGGTCGCACCGGGGAGCTGTTTTTT. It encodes CASSPNPGLAGGRTGELFF.

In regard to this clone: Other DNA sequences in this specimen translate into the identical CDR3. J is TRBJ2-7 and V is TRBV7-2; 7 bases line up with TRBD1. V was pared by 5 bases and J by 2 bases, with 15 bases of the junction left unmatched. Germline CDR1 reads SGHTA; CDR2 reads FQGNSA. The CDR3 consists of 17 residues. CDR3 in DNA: TGTGCCAGCAGCCCCACCCTCCGGGACAGCTCAGCCTACGAGCAGTACTTC. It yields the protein CASSPTLRDSSAYEQYF.

The CDR3 loop reads CASSWEDTLPQHF. In nucleotides, the CDR3 is TGTGCCAGCAGTTGGGAGGACACTCTGCCCCAGCATTTT. V usage is TRBV6-6 and J usage is TRBJ1-5, with a weak D call TRBD1 (5 bases). V was clipped by 4 bases and J by 9 bases, with 13 bases between them. The CDR3 is 13 residues long. Germline V gene lookup returns CDR1 MNHNY and CDR2 SVGAGI (reference sequence).

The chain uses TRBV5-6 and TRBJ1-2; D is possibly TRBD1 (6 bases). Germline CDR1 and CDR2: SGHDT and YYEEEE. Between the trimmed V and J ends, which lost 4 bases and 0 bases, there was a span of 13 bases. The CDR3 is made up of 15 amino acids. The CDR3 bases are TGTGCCAGCAGCCGCAGGGGCGCCGCTAACTATGGCTACACCTTC. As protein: CASSRRGAANYGYTF. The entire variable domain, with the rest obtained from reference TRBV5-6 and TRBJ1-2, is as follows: DAGVTQSPTHLIKTRGQQVTLRCSPKSGHDTVSWYQQALGQGPQFIFQYYEEEERQRGNFPDRFSGHQFPNYSSELNVNALLLGDSALYLCASSRRGAANYGYTFGSGTRLTVV.

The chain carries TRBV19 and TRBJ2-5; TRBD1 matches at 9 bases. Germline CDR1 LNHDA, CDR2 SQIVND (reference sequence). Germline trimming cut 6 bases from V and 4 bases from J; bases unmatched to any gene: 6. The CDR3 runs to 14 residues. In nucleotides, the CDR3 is TGTGCCAGTAGAAGACAGGGGGTTTCAGAGACCCAGTACTTC. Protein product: CASRRQGVSETQYF.

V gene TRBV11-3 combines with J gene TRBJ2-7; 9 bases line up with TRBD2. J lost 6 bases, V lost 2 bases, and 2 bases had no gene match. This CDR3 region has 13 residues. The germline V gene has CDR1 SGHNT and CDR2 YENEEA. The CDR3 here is CASSLLAGSEQYF. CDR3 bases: TGTGCCAGCAGCTTACTAGCGGGAAGCGAGCAGTACTTC.

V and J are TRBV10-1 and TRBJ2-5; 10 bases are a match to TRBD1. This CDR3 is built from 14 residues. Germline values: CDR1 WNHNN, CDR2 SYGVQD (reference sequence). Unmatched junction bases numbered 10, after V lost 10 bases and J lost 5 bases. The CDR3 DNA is TGCGCCATTCCGACAGGGGGCGAGCAGGAGACCCAGTACTTC. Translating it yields CAIPTGGEQETQYF.

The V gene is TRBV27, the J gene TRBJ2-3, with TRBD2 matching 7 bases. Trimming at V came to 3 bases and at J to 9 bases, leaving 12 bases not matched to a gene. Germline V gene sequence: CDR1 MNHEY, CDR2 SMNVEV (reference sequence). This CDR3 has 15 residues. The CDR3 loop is CASSFSSSGGDTQYF. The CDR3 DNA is TGTGCCAGCAGTTTTTCGTCTAGCGGAGGGGACACGCAGTATTTT.

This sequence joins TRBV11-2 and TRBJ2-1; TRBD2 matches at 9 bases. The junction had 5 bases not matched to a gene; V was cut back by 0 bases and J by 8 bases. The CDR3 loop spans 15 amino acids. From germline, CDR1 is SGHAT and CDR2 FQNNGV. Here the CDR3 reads CASSLEGGGAHEQFF. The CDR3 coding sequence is TGTGCCAGCAGCTTAGAGGGCGGGGGGGCCCATGAGCAGTTCTTC.

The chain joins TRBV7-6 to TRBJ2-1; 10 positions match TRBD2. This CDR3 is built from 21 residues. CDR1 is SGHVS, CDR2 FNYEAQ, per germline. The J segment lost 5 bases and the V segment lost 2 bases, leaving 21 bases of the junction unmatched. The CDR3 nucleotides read TGTGCCAGCAGCTTAAGGGGGCTCGGCGAAGGACTAGCGGACCATCACAATGAGCAGTTCTTC. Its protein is CASSLRGLGEGLADHHNEQFF.

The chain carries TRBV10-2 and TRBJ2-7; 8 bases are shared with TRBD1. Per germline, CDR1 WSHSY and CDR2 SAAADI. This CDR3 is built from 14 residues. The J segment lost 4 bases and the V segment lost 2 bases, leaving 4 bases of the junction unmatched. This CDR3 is CASSEGQGLYEQYF. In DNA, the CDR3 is TGCGCCAGCAGTGAGGGACAGGGTCTTTACGAGCAGTACTTC.

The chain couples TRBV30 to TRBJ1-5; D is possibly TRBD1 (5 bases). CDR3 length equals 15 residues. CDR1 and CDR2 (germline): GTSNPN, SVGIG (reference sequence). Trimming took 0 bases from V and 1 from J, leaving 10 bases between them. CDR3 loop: CAWSVGGTSNQPQHF. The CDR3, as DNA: TGTGCCTGGAGTGTAGGAGGGACGAGCAATCAGCCCCAGCATTTT.

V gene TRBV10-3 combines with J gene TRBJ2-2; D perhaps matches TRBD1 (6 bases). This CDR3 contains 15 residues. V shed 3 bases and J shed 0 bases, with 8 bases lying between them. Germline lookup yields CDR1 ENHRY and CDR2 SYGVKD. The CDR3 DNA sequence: TGTGCCATCAGTGAAGACAGGACGAACACCGGGGAGCTGTTTTTT. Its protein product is CAISEDRTNTGELFF.

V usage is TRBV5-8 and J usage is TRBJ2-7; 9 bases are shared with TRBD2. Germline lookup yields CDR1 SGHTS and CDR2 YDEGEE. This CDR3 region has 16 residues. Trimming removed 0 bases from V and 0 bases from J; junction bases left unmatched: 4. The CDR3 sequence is CASSLAGLASSYEQYF. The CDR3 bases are TGTGCCAGCAGCTTGGCCGGACTAGCGAGCTCCTACGAGCAGTACTTC. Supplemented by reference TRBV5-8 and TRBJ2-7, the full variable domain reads EAGVTQSPTHLIKTRGQQATLRCSPISGHTSVYWYQQALGLGLQFLLWYDEGEERNRGNFPPRFSGRQFPNYSSELNVNALELEDSALYLCASSLAGLASSYEQYFGPGTRLTVT.

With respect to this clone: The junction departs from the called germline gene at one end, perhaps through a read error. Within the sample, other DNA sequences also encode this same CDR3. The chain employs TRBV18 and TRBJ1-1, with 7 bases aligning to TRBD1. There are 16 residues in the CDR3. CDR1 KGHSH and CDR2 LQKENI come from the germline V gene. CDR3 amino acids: CASSPFGQAGDTEAFF. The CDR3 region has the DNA TGTGCCAGCTCACCTTTTGGACAGGCAGGAGACACTGAAGCTTTTTTT.

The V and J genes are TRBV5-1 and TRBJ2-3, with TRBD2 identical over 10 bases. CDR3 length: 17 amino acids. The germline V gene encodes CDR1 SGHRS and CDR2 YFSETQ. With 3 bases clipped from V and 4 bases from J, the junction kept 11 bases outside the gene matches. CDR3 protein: CASSSDLAGVGPDTQYF. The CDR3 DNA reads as TGCGCCAGCAGCTCAGATCTAGCGGGAGTAGGTCCAGATACGCAGTATTTT.